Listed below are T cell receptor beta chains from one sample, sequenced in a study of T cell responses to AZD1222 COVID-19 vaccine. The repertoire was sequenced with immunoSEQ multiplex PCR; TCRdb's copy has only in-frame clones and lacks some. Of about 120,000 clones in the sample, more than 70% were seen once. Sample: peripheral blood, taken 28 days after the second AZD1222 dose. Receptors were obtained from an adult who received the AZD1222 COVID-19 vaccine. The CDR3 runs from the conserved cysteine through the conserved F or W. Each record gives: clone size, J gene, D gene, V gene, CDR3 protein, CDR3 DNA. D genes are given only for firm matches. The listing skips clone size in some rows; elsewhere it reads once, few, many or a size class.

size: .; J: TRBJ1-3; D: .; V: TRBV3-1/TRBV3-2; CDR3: CASSPGQGYSGNTIYF; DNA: TGTGCCAGCAGCCCCGGGCAAGGCTACTCTGGAAACACCATATATTTT
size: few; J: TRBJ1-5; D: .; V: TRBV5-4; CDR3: CASSRFGEGGQPQHF; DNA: TGTGCCAGCAGCCGATTTGGGGAGGGTGGCCAGCCCCAGCATTTT
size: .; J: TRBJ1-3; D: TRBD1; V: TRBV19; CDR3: CASRTTGSSGNTIYF; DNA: TGTGCCAGTAGGACGACAGGGAGCTCTGGAAACACCATATATTTT
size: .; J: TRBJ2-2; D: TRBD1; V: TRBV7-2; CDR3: CASSSNIRDRGRSGELFF; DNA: TGTGCCAGCAGCTCCAACATCCGGGACAGGGGGCGATCCGGGGAGCTGTTTTTT
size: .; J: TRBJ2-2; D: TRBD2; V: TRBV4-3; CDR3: CASSHGGLNTGELFF; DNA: TGCGCCAGCAGCCACGGGGGGTTAAACACCGGGGAGCTGTTTTTT
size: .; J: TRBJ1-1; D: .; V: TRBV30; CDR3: CAWRSGLMNTEAFF; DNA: TGTGCCTGGAGGTCAGGACTTATGAACACTGAAGCTTTCTTT
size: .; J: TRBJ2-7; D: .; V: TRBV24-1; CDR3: CATSGSSYEQYF; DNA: TGTGCCACCAGTGGAAGCTCCTACGAGCAGTACTTC
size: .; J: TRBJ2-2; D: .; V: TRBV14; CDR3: CASSQSPRNTGELFF; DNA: TGTGCCAGCAGCCAGAGCCCCAGGAACACCGGGGAGCTGTTTTTT
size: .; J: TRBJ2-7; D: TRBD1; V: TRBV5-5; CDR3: CASSSTGENYEQYF; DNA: TGTGCCAGCAGCTCGACAGGGGAGAATTACGAGCAGTACTTC
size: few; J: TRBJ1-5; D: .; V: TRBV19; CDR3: CASSDRWARDQPQHF; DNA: TGTGCCAGTAGTGATCGGTGGGCTAGGGATCAGCCCCAGCATTTT
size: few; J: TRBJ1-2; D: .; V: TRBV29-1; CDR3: CSFDSRGYGYTF; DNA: TGCAGCTTCGATTCTAGGGGATATGGCTACACCTTC
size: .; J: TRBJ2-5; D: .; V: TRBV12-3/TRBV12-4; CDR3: CASSFDQETQYF; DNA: TGTGCCAGCAGTTTTGACCAAGAGACCCAGTACTTC
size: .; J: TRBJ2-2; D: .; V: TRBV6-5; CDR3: CASSSVGELFF; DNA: TGTGCCAGCAGTTCCGTCGGGGAGCTGTTTTTT
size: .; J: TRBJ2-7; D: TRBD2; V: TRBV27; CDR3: CASSSGLAGGPGEQYF; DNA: TGTGCCAGCAGTTCCGGACTAGCGGGAGGGCCGGGCGAGCAGTACTTC
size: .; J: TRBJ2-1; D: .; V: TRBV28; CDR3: CASSRPQRSVDEQFF; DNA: TGTGCCAGCAGTCGTCCCCAGAGGTCTGTGGATGAGCAGTTCTTC
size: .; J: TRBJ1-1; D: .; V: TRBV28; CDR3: CASSLAGYTEAFF; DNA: TGTGCCAGCAGTTTAGCAGGGTACACTGAAGCTTTCTTT
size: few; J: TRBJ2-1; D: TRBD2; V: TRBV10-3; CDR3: CAISESRGGISNEQFF; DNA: TGTGCCATCAGTGAGTCGAGGGGAGGGATTAGTAATGAGCAGTTCTTC
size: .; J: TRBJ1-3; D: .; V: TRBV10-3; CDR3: CAISDPGNTIYF; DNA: TGTGCCATCAGTGATCCCGGAAACACCATATATTTT
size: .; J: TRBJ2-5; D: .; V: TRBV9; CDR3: CASSVARTGQETQYF; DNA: TGTGCCAGCAGCGTAGCTAGGACGGGGCAAGAGACCCAGTACTTC
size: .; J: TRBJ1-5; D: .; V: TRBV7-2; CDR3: CASSLEYSNQPQHF; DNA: TGTGCCAGCAGCTTAGAATACTCAAATCAGCCCCAGCATTTT
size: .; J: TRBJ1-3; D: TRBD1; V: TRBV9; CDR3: CASSSDRGWNTIYF; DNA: TGTGCCAGCAGCTCGGACAGGGGATGGAACACCATATATTTT
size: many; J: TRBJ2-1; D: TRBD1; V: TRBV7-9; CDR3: CASSSGTGFYNEQFF; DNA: TGTGCCAGCAGTTCCGGGACAGGGTTCTACAATGAGCAGTTCTTC
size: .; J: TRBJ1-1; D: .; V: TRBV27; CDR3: CASSLSPGSVDTEAFF; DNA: TGTGCCAGCAGTTTATCCCCAGGGTCGGTCGACACTGAAGCTTTCTTT